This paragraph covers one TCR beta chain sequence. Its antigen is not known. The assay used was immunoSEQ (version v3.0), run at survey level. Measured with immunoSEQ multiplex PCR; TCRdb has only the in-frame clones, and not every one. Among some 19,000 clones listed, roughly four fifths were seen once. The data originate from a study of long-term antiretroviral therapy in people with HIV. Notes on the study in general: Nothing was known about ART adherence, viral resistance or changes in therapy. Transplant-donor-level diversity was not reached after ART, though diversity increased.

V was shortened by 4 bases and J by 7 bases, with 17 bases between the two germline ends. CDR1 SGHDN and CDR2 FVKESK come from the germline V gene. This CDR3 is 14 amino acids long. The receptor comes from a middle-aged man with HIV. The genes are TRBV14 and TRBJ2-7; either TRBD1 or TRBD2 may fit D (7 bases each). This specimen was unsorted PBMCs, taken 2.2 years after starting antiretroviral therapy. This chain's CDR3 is CASSPLRQGGEQYF. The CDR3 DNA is TGTGCCAGCAGCCCACTCAGGCAGGGGGGGGAGCAGTACTTC.